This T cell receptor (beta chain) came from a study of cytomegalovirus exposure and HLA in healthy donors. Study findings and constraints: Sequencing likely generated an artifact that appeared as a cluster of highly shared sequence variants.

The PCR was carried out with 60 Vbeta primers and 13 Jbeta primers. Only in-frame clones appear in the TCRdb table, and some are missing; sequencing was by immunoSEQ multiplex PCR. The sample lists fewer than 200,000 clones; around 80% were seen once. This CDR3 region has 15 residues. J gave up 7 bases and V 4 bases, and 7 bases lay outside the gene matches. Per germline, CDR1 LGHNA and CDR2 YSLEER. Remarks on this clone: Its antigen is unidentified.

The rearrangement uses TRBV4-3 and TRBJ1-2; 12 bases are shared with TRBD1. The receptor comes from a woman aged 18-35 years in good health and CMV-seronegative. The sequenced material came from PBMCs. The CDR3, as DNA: TGCGCCAGCAGCCCGGGGACAGGGGGCTCGACTGGCTACACCTTC. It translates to CASSPGTGGSTGYTF.